This T cell receptor beta chain is drawn from a study of resident and recirculating memory T cells in vitiligo. About the research overall: The samples were homogenized without cell sorting before genomic DNA extraction.

This CDR3 contains 13 residues. V dropped 2 bases and J dropped 0 bases, with 5 bases sitting between them. Germline loops: CDR1 MDHEN, CDR2 SYDVKM. Measured with immunoSEQ multiplex PCR; TCRdb has only the in-frame clones, and not every one. The sample consists of around 70,000 clones, about 89% of them appearing once. Sample: blood. The chain couples TRBV28 to TRBJ2-7; D is undetermined. This sequence was found in a male donor with vitiligo. The CDR3 here is CASSLPSSYEQYF. Written as DNA, the CDR3 is TGTGCCAGCAGTTTACCCAGCTCCTACGAGCAGTACTTC.